One and the same sample provided the 12 T cell receptor beta chains below, sequenced in a study of blood T cell repertoires in COVID-19. TCRdb's copy holds only in-frame clones and misses some; the assay was immunoSEQ multiplex PCR. The table lists approximately 52,000 clones, 80% to 95% of them singletons. Sequenced sample: peripheral blood. The receptors shown here come from a man between 45 and 60 years old with acute or convalescent COVID-19.

The chain's CDR3 is CASSQDPQSYNEQFF. Written as DNA, the CDR3 is TGTGCCAGCAGCCAAGATCCCCAGTCCTACAATGAGCAGTTCTTC. This rearrangement joins TRBV3-1 (or the pseudogene TRBV3-2) to TRBJ2-1; no clear D. Germline lookup yields CDR1 LGHDT and CDR2 YNNKEL (reference sequence). This CDR3 has 15 residues. Trimming stripped 0 bases from V and 1 base from J, with 7 bases between.

The CDR3 sequence: CASRTASGETQYF. DNA for the CDR3: TGTGCCAGCAGGACGGCCTCGGGGGAGACCCAGTACTTC. The chain uses TRBV7-2 and TRBJ2-5; weak D call: TRBD2 (5 bases). The germline V gene encodes CDR1 SGHTA and CDR2 FQGNSA. This CDR3 comprises 13 residues. The V end lost 6 bases, the J end lost 5 bases, and 13 bases lay between the germline ends.

The chain is built from TRBV27 and TRBJ1-4; 8 bases are shared with TRBD1. Germline lookup yields CDR1 MNHEY and CDR2 SMNVEV (reference sequence). The CDR3 length is 17 residues. V dropped 5 bases and J dropped 0; count of bases not matched to a gene: 8. The CDR3 loop is CASSTIGQGATNEKLFF. CDR3 bases: TGTGCCAGCAGTACCATCGGACAGGGAGCAACTAATGAAAAACTGTTTTTT.

The chain combines TRBV10-3 with TRBJ2-7; D ambiguous. Germline CDR1 is ENHRY and CDR2 is SYGVKD. The CDR3 loop spans 11 amino acids. Between the trimmed V and J ends, which lost 10 bases and 5 bases, there was a span of 12 bases. The CDR3 here is CATQSLNEQYF. The CDR3 coding sequence is TGTGCCACACAGAGTCTCAACGAGCAGTACTTC.

This chain joins TRBV18 and TRBJ2-5; D is unresolved. This CDR3 has 12 amino acids. The V end lost 1 base, the J end lost 4 bases, and 4 bases lay between the germline ends. Germline-derived CDR1 and CDR2 are KGHSH and LQKENI. The CDR3 DNA sequence: TGTGCCAGCTCACCACTATCAGAGACCCAGTACTTC. Protein: CASSPLSETQYF.

CDR3 bases: TGTGCCAGCAGGCGGGACAGCTCCAATCTCGGGGAGCTGTTTTTT. Translation: CASRRDSSNLGELFF. This chain joins TRBV7-9 and TRBJ2-2; the D gene is possibly TRBD1 (7 bases). The CDR3 sequence is 15 residues long. V gave up 6 bases and J gave up 7 bases, with 18 bases separating them. The germline gives CDR1 SEHNR, CDR2 FQNEAQ (reference sequence).

The V gene is TRBV7-2, the J gene TRBJ2-5; 11 bases line up with TRBD2. J lost 4 bases, V lost 4 bases, and 5 bases had no gene match. CDR3 length: 15 residues. CDR1 is SGHTA and CDR2 is FQGNSA in the germline V gene. The CDR3 nucleotides read TGTGCCAGCAGCTCACGGACTAGCGGGTTAGAGACCCAGTACTTC. Encoded protein: CASSSRTSGLETQYF.

V is TRBV5-1 and J is TRBJ1-1, with D possibly being TRBD1 (6 bases). The V end was cut by 1 base, the J end by 6 bases, with 16 bases between. Germline assignment: CDR1 SGHRS and CDR2 YFSETQ. CDR3 length: 15 amino acids. CDR3 coding DNA: TGCGCCAGCAGCTTGACTTCACAACAGGGCCCTGAAGCTTTCTTT. This translates into CASSLTSQQGPEAFF.

The chain links TRBV18 to TRBJ1-3; D might be TRBD1 (6 bases). This CDR3 contains 16 residues. Trimming took 3 bases from V and 8 from J, leaving 20 bases between them. Germline CDR1 is KGHSH and CDR2 is LQKENI. The CDR3 nucleotides read TGTGCCAGCTCACCCAGGAGGACAGCTTCTGAACACACCATATATTTT. This sequence encodes CASSPRRTASEHTIYF. Combining the CDR3 with reference TRBV18 and TRBJ1-3 gives the whole variable domain NAGVMQNPRHLVRRRGQEARLRCSPMKGHSHVYWYRQLPEEGLKFMVYLQKENIIDESGMPKERFSAEFPKEGPSILRIQQVVRGDSAAYFCASSPRRTASEHTIYFGEGSWLTVV.

This chain links TRBV18 with TRBJ2-3, with TRBD2 matching over 12 bases. V lost 5 bases and J lost 2; bases outside the gene matches: 5. The CDR3 is 16 amino acids. In germline, CDR1 is KGHSH, CDR2 LQKENI. CDR3 loop: CASSLLAGGTTDTQYF. The CDR3 DNA is TGTGCCAGCTCATTACTAGCGGGGGGAACCACAGATACGCAGTATTTT.

This clone was observed once. The V and J genes are TRBV11-3 and TRBJ2-3; 9 nucleotides line up with TRBD1. With V trimmed by 4 bases and J by 4 bases, 6 bases remained unmatched. CDR3 size: 15 residues. Germline assignment: CDR1 SGHNT and CDR2 YENEEA. CDR3 in amino acids: CASSYGTGKADTQYF. CDR3 DNA: TGTGCCAGCAGCTACGGGACAGGGAAGGCAGATACGCAGTATTTT.

This sequence joins TRBV30 and TRBJ2-6; D gene unclear. Deletions cut 1 base from V and 0 bases from J, with 7 bases between. CDR1 GTSNPN and CDR2 SVGIG come from the germline V gene (reference sequence). This CDR3 contains 15 residues. The CDR3 region has the DNA TGTGCCTGGAGTGGGGCCACCTCTGGGGCCAACGTCCTGACTTTC. This gives the protein CAWSGATSGANVLTF.